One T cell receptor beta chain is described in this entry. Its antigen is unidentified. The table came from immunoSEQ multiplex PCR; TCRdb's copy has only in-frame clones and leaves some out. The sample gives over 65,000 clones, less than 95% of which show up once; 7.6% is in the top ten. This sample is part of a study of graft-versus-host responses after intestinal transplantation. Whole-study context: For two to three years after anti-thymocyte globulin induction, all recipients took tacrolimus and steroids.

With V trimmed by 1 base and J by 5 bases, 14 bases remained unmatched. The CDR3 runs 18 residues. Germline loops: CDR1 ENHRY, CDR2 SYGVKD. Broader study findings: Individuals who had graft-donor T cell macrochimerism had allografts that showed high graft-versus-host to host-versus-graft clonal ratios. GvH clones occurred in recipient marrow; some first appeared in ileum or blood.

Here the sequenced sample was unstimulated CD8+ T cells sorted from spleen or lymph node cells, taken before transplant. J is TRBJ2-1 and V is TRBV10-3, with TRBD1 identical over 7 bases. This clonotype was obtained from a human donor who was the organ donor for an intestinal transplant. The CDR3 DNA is TGTGCCATCAGTGAGTTTGCGGAAGGGGGCATGCGGGACAATGAGCAGTTCTTC. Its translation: CAISEFAEGGMRDNEQFF.